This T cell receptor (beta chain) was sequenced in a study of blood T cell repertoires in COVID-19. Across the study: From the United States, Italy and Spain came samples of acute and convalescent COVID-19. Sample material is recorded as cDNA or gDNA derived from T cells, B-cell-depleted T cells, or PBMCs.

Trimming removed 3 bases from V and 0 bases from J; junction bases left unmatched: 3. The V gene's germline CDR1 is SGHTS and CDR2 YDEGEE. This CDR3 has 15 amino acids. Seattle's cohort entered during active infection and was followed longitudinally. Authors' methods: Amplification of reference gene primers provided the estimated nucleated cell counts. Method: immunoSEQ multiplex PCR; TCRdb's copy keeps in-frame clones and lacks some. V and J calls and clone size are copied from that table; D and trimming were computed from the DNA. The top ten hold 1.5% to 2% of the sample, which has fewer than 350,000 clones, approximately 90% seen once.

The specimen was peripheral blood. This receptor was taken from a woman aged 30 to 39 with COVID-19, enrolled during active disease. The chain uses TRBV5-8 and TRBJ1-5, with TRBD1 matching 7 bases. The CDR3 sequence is CASSSGQLSNQPQHF. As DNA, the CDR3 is TGTGCCAGCAGCTCGGGACAGCTTAGCAATCAGCCCCAGCATTTT.